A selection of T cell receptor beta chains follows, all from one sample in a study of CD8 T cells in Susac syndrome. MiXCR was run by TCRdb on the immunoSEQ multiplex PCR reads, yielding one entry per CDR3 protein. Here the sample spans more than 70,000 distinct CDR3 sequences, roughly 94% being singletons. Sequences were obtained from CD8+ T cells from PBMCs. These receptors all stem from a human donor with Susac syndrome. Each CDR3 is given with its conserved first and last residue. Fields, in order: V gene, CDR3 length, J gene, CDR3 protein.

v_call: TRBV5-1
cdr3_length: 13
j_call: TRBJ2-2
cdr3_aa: CASSIEGVGELFF

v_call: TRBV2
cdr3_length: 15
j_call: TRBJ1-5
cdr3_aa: CASKETGGGNQPQHF

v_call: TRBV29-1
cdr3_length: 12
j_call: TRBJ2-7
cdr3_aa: CSLRRGSYEQYF

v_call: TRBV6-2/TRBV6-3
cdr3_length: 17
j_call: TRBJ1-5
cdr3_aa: CASSLGIKTGKGQPQHF

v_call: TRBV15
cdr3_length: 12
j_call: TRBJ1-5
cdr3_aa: CATSRGNQPQHF

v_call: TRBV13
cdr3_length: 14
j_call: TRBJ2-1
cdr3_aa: CASSSDQKFREQFF

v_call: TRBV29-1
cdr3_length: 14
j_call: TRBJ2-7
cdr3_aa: CSVEDERAGYEQYF

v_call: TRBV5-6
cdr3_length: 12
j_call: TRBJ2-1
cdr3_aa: CASSLGRNEQFF

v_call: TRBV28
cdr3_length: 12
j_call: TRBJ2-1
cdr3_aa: CASSLSGYEQFF

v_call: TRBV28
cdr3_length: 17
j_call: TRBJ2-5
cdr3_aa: CASSLASPHQYQETQYF

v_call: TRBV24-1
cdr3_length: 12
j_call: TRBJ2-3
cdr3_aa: CATSGDRKTQYF

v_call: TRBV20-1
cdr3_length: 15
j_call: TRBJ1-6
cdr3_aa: CSARDRETANSPLHF

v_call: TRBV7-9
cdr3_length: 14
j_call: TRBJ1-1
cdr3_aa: CASSHRDTNTEAFF

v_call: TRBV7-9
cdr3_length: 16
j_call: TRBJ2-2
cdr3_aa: CASSGEGQGDTGELFF

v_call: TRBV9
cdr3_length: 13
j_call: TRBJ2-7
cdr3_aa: CASSHGGAYEQYF

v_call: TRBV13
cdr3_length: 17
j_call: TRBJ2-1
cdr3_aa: CASSLVGQGSSWVEQFF

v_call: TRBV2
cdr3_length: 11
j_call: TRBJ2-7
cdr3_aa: CATYAGYEQYF

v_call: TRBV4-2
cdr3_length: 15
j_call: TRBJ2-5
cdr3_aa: CASSQDSLEEETQYF

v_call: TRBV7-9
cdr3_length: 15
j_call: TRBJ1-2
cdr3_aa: CASSFPSGQAYGYTF

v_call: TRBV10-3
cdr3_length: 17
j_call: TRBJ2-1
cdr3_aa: CAISESAGRVLSNEQFF

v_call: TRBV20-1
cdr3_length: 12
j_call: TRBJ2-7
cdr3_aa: CSARAGSYEQYF

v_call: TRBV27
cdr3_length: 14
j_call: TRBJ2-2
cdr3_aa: CASRRGAGPGELFF

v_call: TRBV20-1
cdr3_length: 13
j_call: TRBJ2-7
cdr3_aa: CSAVAGALYEQYF

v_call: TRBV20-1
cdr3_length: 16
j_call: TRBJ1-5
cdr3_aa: CSATARGGERGQPQHF

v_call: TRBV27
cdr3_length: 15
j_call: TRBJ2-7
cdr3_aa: CASSDRSAPGDEQYF

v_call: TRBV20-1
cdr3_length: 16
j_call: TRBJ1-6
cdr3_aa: CTTLGGSGTHNSPLHF

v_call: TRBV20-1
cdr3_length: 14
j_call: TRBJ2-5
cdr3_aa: CSASGLGGAETQYF

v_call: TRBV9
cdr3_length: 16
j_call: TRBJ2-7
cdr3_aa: CASSADRDPPTYEQYF

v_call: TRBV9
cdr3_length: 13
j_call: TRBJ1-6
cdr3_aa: CASSVQGASPLHF

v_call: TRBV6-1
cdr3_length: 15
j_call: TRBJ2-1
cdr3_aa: CASSASVGGSDEQFF

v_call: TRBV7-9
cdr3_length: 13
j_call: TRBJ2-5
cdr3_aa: CASSLVVEETQYF

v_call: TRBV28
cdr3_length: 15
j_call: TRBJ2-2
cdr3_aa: CASRVLDLQPGELFF

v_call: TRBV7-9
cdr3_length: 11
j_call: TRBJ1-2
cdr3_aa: CASSLGAGYTF

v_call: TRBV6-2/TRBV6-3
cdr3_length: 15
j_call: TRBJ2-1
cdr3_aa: CATLPFRDRPSEQFF

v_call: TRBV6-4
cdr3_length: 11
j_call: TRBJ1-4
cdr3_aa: CASSDRGKLFF

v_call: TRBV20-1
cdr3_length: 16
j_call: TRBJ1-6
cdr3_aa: CSALVGGGTNFSPLHF

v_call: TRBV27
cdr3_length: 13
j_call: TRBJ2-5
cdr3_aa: CASSGYDGETQYF

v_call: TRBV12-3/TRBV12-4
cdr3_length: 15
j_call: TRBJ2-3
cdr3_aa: CANISRDRNTDTQYF

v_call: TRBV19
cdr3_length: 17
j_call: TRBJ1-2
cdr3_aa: CASSIFEAPDVSDGYTF

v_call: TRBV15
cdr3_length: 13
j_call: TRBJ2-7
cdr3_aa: CATSTGDSYEQYF

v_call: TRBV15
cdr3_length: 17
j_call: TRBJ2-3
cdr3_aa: CATSRPRGLGGTDTQYF

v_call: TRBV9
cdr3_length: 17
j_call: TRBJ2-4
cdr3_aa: CASSAYRGRFDKNIQYF

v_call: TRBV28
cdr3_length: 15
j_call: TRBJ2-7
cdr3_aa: CASSPPGVPHYEQYF

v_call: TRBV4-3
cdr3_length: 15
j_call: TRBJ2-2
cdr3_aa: CASSLHRVSTGELFF

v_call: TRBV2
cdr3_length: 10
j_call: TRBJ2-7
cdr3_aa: CASRGVVLDF

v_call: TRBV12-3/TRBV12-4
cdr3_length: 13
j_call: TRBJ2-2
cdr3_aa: CASSLPLAGELFF

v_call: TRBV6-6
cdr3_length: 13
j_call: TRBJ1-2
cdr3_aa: CASRDGTTRGYTF

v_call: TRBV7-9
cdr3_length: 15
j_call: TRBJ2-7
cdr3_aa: CASSFEGGRVYEQYF

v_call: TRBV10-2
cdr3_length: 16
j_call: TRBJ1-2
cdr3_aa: CASSSSRGGTDYGYTF

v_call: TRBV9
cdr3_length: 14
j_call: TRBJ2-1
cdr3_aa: CASKLAGGPGEQFF

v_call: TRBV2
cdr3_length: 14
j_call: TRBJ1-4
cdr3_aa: CASRSGAARGKLFF

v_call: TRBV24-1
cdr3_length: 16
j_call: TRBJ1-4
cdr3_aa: CATSDSRQGPNEKLFF

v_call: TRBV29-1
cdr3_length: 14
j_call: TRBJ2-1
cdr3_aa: CSVVAGGGDNEQFF

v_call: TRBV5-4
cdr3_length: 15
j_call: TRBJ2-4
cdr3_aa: CASSFRGVGKNIQYF